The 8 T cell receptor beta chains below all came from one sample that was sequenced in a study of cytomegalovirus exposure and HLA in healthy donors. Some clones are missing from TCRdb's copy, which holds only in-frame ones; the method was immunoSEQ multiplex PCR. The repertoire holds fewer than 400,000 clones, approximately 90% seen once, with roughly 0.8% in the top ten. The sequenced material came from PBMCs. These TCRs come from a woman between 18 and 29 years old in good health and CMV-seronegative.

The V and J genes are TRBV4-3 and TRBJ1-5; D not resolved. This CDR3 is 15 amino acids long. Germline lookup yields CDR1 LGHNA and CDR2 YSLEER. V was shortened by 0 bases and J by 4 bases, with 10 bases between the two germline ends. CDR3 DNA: TGCGCCAGCAGCCAAGATGGAGGATGGAATCAGCCCCAGCATTTT. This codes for CASSQDGGWNQPQHF.

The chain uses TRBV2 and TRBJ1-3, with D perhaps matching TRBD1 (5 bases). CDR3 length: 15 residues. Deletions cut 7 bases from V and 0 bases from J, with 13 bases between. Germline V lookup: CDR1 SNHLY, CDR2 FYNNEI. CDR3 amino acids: CASTFRQFSGNTIYF. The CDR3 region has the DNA TGTGCCAGCACCTTCAGACAGTTCTCTGGAAACACCATATATTTT. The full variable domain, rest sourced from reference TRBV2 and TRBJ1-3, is EPEVTQTPSHQVTQMGQEVILRCVPISNHLYFYWYRQILGQKVEFLVSFYNNEISEKSEIFDDQFSVERPDGSNFTLKIRSTKLEDSAMYFCASTFRQFSGNTIYFGEGSWLTVV.

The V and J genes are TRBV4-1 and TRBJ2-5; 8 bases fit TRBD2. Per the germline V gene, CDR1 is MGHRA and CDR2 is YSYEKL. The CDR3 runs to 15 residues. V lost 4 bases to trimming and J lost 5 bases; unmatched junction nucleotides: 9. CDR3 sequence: CASSLTSGLGETQYF. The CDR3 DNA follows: TGCGCCAGCAGCCTAACTAGCGGTCTAGGGGAGACCCAGTACTTC.

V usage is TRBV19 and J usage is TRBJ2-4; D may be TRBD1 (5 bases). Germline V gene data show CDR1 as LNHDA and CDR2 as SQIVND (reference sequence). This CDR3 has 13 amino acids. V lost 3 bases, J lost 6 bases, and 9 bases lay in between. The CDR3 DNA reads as TGTGCCAGTAGTATCGGACACCGAAACATTCAGTACTTC. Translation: CASSIGHRNIQYF.

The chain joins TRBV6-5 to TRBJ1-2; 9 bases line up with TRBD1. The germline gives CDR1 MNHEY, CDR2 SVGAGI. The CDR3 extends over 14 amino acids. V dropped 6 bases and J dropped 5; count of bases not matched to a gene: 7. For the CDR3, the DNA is TGTGCCAGCAGGAGAGGACAGGGGACTTATGGCTACACCTTC. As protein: CASRRGQGTYGYTF.

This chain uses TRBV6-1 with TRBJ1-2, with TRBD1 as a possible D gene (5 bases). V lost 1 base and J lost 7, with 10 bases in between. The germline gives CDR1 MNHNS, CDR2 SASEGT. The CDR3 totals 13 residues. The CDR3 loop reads CASSEGQGAGYTF. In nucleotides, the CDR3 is TGTGCCAGCAGTGAAGGGCAGGGCGCTGGCTACACCTTC.

CDR3 sequence reads: CASSLSGGGSYEQYF. The DNA for the CDR3 is TGTGCCAGCAGTTTATCAGGGGGCGGCTCCTACGAGCAGTACTTC. The rearrangement uses TRBV27 and TRBJ2-7; 7 positions match TRBD1. Germline lookup yields CDR1 MNHEY and CDR2 SMNVEV (reference sequence). The CDR3 is made up of 15 amino acids. Trimming at V came to 0 bases and at J to 0 bases, leaving 2 bases not matched to a gene.

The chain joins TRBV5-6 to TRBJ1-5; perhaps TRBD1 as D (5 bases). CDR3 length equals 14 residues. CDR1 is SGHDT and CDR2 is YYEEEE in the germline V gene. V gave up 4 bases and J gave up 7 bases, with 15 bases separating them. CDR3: CASSVMGGGQPQHF. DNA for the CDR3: TGTGCCAGCAGCGTCATGGGGGGTGGGCAGCCCCAGCATTTT.